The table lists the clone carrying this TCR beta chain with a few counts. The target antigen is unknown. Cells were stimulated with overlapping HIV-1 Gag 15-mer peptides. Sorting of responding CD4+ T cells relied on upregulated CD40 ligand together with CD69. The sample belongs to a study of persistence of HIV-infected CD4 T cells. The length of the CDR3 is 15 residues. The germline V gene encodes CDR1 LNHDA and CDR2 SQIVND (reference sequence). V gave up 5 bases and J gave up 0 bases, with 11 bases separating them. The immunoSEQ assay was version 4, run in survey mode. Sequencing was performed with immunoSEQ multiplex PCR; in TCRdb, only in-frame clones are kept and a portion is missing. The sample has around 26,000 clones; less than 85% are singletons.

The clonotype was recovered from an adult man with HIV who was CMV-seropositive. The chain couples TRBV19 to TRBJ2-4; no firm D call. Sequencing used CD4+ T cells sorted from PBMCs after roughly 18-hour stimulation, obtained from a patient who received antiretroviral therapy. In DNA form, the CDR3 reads TGTGCCAGTAGTCTCTCGCCCTTAGCCAAAAACATTCAGTACTTC. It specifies CASSLSPLAKNIQYF.